This TCR beta chain was captured by sequencing in a study of blood T cell repertoires in COVID-19. Across the study: The analysed material was cDNA or gDNA that came from T cells, B-cell-depleted T cells, or PBMCs.

CDR1 is SGHVS and CDR2 is FNYEAQ in the germline V gene. V shed 5 bases and J 6 bases; nucleotides not matched to a gene: 4. The CDR3 consists of 14 residues. Per the original data handling: Cell counts per sample came from amplifying reference gene primers. Assay: immunoSEQ multiplex PCR; the TCRdb copy retains only in-frame clones and omits some. V and J calls and clone size are given by that table; D and trimming were obtained from the DNA. Here the sample spans 130,000 or so clones, around 86% being singletons. The sequence was collected from a human donor in a cohort sampled during active COVID-19. Source material: peripheral blood. This chain uses TRBV7-6 with TRBJ2-1, with 10 bases lining up with TRBD2. The chain's CDR3 is CASSPVAGGNEQFF. In DNA form, the CDR3 reads TGTGCCAGCAGCCCCGTAGCGGGGGGCAATGAGCAGTTCTTC.